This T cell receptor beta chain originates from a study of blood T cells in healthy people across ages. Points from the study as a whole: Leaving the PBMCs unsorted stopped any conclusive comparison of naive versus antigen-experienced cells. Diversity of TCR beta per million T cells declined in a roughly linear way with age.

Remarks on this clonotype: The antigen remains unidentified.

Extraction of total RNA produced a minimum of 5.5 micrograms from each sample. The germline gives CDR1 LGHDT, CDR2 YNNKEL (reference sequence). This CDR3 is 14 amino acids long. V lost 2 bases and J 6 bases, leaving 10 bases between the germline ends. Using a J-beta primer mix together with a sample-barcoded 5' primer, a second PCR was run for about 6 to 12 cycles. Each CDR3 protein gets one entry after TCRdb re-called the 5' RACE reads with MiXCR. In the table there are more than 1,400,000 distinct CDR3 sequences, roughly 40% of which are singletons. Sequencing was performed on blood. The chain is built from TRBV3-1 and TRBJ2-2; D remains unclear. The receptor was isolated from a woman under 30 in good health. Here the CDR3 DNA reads TGTGCCAGCAGCCAATCCGGGCTACCCGGGGAGCTGTTTTTT. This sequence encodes CASSQSGLPGELFF.